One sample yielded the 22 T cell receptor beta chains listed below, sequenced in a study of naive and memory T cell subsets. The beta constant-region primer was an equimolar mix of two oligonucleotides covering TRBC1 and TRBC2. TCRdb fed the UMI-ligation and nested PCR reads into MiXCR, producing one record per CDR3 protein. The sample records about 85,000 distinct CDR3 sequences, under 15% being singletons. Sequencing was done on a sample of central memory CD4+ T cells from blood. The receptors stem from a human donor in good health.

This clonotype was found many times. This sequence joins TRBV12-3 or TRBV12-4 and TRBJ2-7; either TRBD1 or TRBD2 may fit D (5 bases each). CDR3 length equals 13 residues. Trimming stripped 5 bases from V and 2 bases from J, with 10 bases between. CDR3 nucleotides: TGTGCCAGCAGTCGGGACGGAACCTACGAGCAGTACTTC. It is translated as CASSRDGTYEQYF.

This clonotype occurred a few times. CDR3 bases: TGTGCCACCAGCAGAGATCTAGAGGGCACTGAAAAACTGTTTTTT. Its protein product is CATSRDLEGTEKLFF. The J gene is TRBJ1-4, the V gene TRBV15; D gene uncertain. The CDR3 runs 15 residues. Germline CDR1 reads LNHNV; CDR2 reads YYDKDF (reference sequence). Trimming left V 0 bases short and J 7 bases short, with 12 bases between.

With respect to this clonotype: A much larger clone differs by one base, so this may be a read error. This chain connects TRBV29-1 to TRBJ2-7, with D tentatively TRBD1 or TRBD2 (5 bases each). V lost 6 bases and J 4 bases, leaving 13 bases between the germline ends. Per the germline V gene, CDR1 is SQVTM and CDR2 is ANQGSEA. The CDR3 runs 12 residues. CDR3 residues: CSVRDGEYEQYF. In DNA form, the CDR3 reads TGCAGCGTCCGGGACGGAGAGTACGAGCAGTACTTC.

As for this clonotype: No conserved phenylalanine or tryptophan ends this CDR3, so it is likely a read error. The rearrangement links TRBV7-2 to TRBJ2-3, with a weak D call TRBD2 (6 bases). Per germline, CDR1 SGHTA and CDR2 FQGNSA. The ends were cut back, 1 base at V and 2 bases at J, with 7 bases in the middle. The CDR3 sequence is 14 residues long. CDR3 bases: TGTGCCAGCAGCTTAGGCGGGAACACAGATACGCAGTATTAT. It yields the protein CASSLGGNTDTQYY.

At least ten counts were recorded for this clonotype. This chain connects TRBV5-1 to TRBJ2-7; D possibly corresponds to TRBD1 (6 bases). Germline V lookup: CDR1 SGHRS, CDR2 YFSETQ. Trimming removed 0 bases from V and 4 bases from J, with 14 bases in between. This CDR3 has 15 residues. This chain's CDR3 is CASSLAPGASYEQYF. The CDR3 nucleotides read TGCGCCAGCAGCTTGGCCCCAGGGGCTAGTTACGAGCAGTACTTC.

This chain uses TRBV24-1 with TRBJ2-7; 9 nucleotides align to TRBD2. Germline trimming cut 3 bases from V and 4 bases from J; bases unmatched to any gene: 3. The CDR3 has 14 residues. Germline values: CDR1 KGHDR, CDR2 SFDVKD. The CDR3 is CATSDSGRTYEQYF. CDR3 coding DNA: TGTGCCACCAGTGATAGCGGGAGGACGTACGAGCAGTACTTC.

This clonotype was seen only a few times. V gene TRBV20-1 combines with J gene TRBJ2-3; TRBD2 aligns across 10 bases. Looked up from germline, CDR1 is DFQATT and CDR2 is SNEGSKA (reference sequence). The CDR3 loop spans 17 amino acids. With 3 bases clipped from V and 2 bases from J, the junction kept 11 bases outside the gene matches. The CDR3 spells CSASGAPGLAHTDTQYF. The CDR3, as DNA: TGCAGTGCTAGTGGCGCCCCGGGACTAGCGCACACAGATACGCAGTATTTT.

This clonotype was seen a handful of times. CDR3 in DNA: TGCAGCGTTGGGCCGGGTAGCAATCAGCCCCAGCATTTT. Residues: CSVGPGSNQPQHF. The V gene is TRBV29-1, the J gene TRBJ1-5; D is unresolved. Germline CDR1 and CDR2: SQVTM and ANQGSEA. The CDR3 is 13 amino acids. V lost 4 bases and J lost 0, with 7 bases in between.

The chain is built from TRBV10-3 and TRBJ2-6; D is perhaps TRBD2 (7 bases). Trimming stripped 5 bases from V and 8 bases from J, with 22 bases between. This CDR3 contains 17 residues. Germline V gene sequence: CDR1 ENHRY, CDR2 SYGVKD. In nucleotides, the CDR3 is TGTGCCATCAGTCCCCGGGGAGGGGGACTGGGGTCCAACGTCCTGACTTTC. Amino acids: CAISPRGGGLGSNVLTF.

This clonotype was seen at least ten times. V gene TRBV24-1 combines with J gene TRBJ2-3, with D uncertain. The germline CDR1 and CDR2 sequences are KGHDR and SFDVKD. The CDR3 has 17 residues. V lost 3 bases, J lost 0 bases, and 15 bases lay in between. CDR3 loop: CATSDTGRVQSTDTQYF. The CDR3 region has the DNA TGTGCCACCAGTGATACTGGACGTGTTCAAAGCACAGATACGCAGTATTTT.

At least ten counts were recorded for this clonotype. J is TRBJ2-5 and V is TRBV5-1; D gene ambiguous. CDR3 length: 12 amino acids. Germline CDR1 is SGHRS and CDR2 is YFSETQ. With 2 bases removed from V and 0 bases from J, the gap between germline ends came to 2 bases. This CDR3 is CASSFDQETQYF. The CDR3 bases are TGCGCCAGCAGCTTCGACCAAGAGACCCAGTACTTC.

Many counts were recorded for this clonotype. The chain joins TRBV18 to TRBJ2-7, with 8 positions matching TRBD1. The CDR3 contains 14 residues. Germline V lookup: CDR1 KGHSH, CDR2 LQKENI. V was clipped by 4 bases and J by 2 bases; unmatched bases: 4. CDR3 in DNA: TGTGCCAGCTCACTTTACAGGGGGGCCTACGAGCAGTACTTC. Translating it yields CASSLYRGAYEQYF.

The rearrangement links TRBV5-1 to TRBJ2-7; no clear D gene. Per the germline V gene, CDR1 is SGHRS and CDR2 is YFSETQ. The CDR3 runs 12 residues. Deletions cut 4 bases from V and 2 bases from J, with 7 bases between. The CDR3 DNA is TGCGCCAGCAGCAACACTCCCTACGAGCAGTACTTC. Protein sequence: CASSNTPYEQYF. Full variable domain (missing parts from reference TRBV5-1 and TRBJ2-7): KAGVTQTPRYLIKTRGQQVTLSCSPISGHRSVSWYQQTPGQGLQFLFEYFSETQRNKGNFPGRFSGRQFSNSRSEMNVSTLELGDSALYLCASSNTPYEQYFGPGTRLTVT.

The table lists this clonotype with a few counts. The CDR3 nucleotides are TGTGCCAGCAGCTTGGAGGGGGCGTATGGCTACACCTTC. It is translated as CASSLEGAYGYTF. This chain links TRBV5-6 with TRBJ1-2, with 7 bases matching TRBD1. Trimming removed 0 bases from V and 5 bases from J; junction bases left unmatched: 1. Germline V gives CDR1 SGHDT, CDR2 YYEEEE. The CDR3 sequence is 13 residues long.

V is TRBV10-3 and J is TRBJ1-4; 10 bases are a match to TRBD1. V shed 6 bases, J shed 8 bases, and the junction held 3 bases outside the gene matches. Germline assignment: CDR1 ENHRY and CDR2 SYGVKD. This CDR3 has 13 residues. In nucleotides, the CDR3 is TGTGCCATCAGGGGGACAGGGGACGAAAAACTGTTTTTT. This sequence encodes CAIRGTGDEKLFF.

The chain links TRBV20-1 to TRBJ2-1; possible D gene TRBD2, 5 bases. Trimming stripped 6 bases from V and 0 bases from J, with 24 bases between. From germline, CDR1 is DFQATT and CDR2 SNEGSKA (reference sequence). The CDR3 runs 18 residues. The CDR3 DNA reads TGCAGTGCCTTAGGTGTTGCAGATCGTGGAGGCTCCTACAATGAGCAGTTCTTC. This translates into CSALGVADRGGSYNEQFF.

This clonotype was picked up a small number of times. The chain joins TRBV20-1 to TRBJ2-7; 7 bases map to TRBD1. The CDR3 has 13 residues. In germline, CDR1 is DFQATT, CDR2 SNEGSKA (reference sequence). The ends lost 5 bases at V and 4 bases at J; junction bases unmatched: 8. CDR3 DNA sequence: TGCAGTGCTCCCGAGACAGGGATGTACGAGCAGTACTTC. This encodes CSAPETGMYEQYF.

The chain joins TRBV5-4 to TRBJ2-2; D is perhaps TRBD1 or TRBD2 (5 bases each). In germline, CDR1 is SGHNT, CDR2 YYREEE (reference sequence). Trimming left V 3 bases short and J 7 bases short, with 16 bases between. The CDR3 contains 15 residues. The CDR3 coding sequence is TGTGCCAGCAGCTCCCCTGGGACGGGGAGCGGGGAGCTGTTTTTT. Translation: CASSSPGTGSGELFF.

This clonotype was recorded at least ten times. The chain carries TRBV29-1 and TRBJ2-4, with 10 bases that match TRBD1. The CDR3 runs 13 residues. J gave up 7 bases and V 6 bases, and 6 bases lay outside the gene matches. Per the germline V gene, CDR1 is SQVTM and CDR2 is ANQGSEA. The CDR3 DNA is TGCAGCGTGCCGGGGACAGGGGCGAACATTCAGTACTTC. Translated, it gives CSVPGTGANIQYF.

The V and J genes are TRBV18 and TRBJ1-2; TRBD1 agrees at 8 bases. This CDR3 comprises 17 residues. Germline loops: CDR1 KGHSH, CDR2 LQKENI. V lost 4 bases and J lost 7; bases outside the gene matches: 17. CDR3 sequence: CASSLYSPGGESLGYTF. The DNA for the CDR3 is TGTGCCAGCTCACTTTATAGTCCAGGGGGCGAGTCTCTTGGCTACACCTTC. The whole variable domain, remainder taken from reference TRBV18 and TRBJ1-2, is NAGVMQNPRHLVRRRGQEARLRCSPMKGHSHVYWYRQLPEEGLKFMVYLQKENIIDESGMPKERFSAEFPKEGPSILRIQQVVRGDSAAYFCASSLYSPGGESLGYTFGSGTRLTVV.

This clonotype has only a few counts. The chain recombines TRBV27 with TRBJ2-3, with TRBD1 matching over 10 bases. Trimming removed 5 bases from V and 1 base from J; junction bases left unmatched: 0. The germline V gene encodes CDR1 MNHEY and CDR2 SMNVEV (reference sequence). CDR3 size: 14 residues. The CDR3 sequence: CASSDRGRTDTQYF. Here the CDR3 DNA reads TGTGCCAGCAGTGACAGGGGGCGCACAGATACGCAGTATTTT.

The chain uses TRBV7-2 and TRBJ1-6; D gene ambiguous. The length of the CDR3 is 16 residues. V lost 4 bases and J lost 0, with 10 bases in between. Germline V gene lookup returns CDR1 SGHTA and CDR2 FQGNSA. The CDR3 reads CASSSGWSSYNSPLHF. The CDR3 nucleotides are TGTGCCAGCAGCTCAGGCTGGAGCTCCTATAATTCACCCCTCCACTTT.